This TCR beta chain came from a study of blood T cell repertoires in COVID-19. Study background: The samples span acute and convalescent COVID-19 from the United States, Italy and Spain. Sources were T cells, B-cell-depleted T cells, or PBMCs; the material itself was cDNA or gDNA.

Original data processing: Counts of nucleated cells, estimated from reference gene primer amplification, were obtained. Generated by immunoSEQ multiplex PCR, the TCRdb table keeps only in-frame clones and is missing some. V, J and clone size were drawn from that table, and D and trimming were deduced from the DNA. The data hold roughly 40,000 clones, with about four fifths observed a single time. The CDR3 runs to 13 residues. V lost 0 bases and J lost 9, with 10 bases in between. The germline CDR1 and CDR2 sequences are SGDLS and YYNGEE. The TCR comes from a man in his 70s with acute or convalescent COVID-19. The V gene is TRBV9, the J gene TRBJ2-1, with D possibly matching TRBD2 (5 bases). The sample comprised peripheral blood. The CDR3 reads CASSVAKEVEQFF. The DNA for the CDR3 is TGTGCCAGCAGCGTAGCTAAGGAGGTTGAGCAGTTCTTC. The full variable domain, in which reference TRBV9 and TRBJ2-1 provide the parts outside the CDR3, is DSGVTQTPKHLITATGQRVTLRCSPRSGDLSVYWYQQSLDQGLQFLIQYYNGEERAKGNILERFSAQQFPDLHSELNLSSLELGDSALYFCASSVAKEVEQFFGPGTRLTVL.